The 4 T cell receptor beta chains given below trace back to one sample, sequenced in a study of regulatory T cells in long-lasting Graves disease. Library construction for TCR beta used iRepertoire HTBI primers and Arm-PCR of CDR3 regions. In TCRdb, the multiplex PCR reads were re-called with MiXCR into one record per CDR3 protein. The sample lists a few hundred thousand distinct CDR3 sequences, just over 20% occurring once. This sample's time point: newly diagnosed GD, antithyroid drugs for less than 3 months. From PBMCs, RNA was extracted and then used to make the TCR library. The specimen comprised peripheral blood mononuclear cells (PBMCs), sampled at new diagnosis, from a patient treated with antithyroid drugs. The receptors were sampled from a female donor with Graves disease.

V is TRBV20-1 and J is TRBJ2-7; D perhaps matches TRBD2 (5 bases). Germline CDR1 and CDR2: DFQATT and SNEGSKA (reference sequence). With 0 bases removed from V and 2 bases from J, the gap between germline ends came to 11 bases. The CDR3 sequence is 14 residues long. CDR3 amino acids: CSARDLGATYEQYF. The CDR3 nucleotides are TGCAGTGCTAGAGATCTGGGAGCCACCTACGAGCAGTACTTC.

On this clonotype: One base away lies a much larger clone, so this may be a sequencing read error. The chain carries TRBV18 and TRBJ2-6; 9 nucleotides align to TRBD2. This CDR3 has 15 amino acids. Germline assignment: CDR1 KGHSH and CDR2 LQKENI. The CDR3, as DNA: TGTGGCAGCTCGCCTAGCGGGACGGGGGCCAACGTCCTGACTTTC. This sequence encodes CGSSPSGTGANVLTF.

This clonotype was recorded a few times. V gene TRBV5-1 combines with J gene TRBJ1-1, with D unresolved. The CDR3 has 13 amino acids. V was pared by 0 bases and J by 6 bases, with 9 bases between. Germline CDR1 and CDR2: SGHRS and YFSETQ. In DNA, the CDR3 is TGCGCCAGCAGCTTGGGGCCGAGCGCTGAAGCTTTCTTT. This codes for CASSLGPSAEAFF.

Regarding this clonotype: A read error is the likely source, as a far larger clone sits one nucleotide away. The CDR3 does not close with the conserved phenylalanine or tryptophan, likely indicating a read error. This chain joins TRBV12-3 or TRBV12-4 and TRBJ1-5; D may be TRBD1 (5 bases). The V end was cut by 5 bases, the J end by 5 bases, with 16 bases between. CDR3 length: 15 amino acids. CDR3 sequence reads: CASSPRSAGYQPQHL. In DNA form, the CDR3 reads TGTGCCAGCAGTCCGCGATCTGCAGGGTATCAGCCCCAGCATCTT.